This T cell receptor beta chain emerged from a study of identical twins. V gave up 5 bases and J gave up 5 bases, with 15 bases separating them. CDR3 length: 14 residues. The germline CDR1 and CDR2 sequences are SGHTA and FQGNSA. TCRdb reprocessed the 5' RACE reads with MiXCR, giving one entry per CDR3 protein. The repertoire has approximately 500,000 distinct CDR3 sequences, about 24% of them found once; the top ten carry around 3%. This same sample was also taken into another study, of T cells expressing NK-cell markers. That investigation notes: Underlying the TCR beta repertoires were sorted CD3+CD56+NKG2C+, CD3+CD56+NKG2C- and CD3+CD56-NKG2C+ T cells. Top CD8+ clonotypes included the dominant CD3+CD56+NKG2C+ clonotypes in 5 to 7 donors.

Sequenced: CD4+ T cells sorted from blood. This TCR was sampled from a woman under 30 in good health. The rearrangement uses TRBV7-2 and TRBJ1-2; no definite D call. Written as DNA, the CDR3 is TGTGCCAGCAGCCTCAGCCGGGCGGATTATGGCTACACCTTC. The encoded protein is CASSLSRADYGYTF.